The 27 T cell receptor beta chains below were found in one sample sequenced in a study of HIV-infected patients and healthy controls. 450 to 600 ng RNA was reverse transcribed with alpha and beta constant-region primers. Alpha and beta chain libraries were made separately by chain-specific third strand synthesis with multiplexing indices. TCRdb analysed the 5' RACE reads with MiXCR anew, one entry per CDR3 protein. Among approximately 8,500 distinct CDR3 sequences, roughly 6.1% were seen once, and the ten largest hold 22%. Whole blood was used without fractionation, so all unsorted peripheral T cells were included. This sample comprised blood, obtained before antiretroviral therapy. The receptors stem from an adult with HIV infection.

This clonotype was detected many times. This chain links TRBV13 with TRBJ2-2; 10 bases match TRBD1. The CDR3 spans 16 residues. Losses at the gene ends were 4 bases for V and 5 bases for J; bases not matched to a gene: 7. Germline V lookup: CDR1 PRHDT, CDR2 FYEKMQ (reference sequence). This CDR3 is CASSSRWDRGTGELFF. CDR3 sequence (DNA): TGTGCCAGCAGCTCTCGTTGGGACAGGGGAACCGGGGAGCTGTTTTTT.

This chain connects TRBV15 to TRBJ1-1, with TRBD1 identical over 8 bases. Germline values: CDR1 LNHNV, CDR2 YYDKDF (reference sequence). J lost 5 bases, V lost 1 base, and 9 bases had no gene match. The CDR3 covers 16 residues. The CDR3 region is CATSRGRTGSSTEAFF. The CDR3 DNA follows: TGTGCCACCAGCAGAGGACGGACAGGGTCGAGTACTGAAGCTTTCTTT.

This clonotype is medium-sized within its sample. The rearrangement joins TRBV5-1 to TRBJ2-1; maybe TRBD1 (5 bases). From germline, CDR1 is SGHRS and CDR2 YFSETQ. There are 12 residues in the CDR3. With 4 bases removed from V and 8 bases from J, the gap between germline ends came to 10 bases. This CDR3 is CASSPQEHEQFF. CDR3 nucleotides: TGCGCCAGCAGCCCACAGGAGCATGAGCAGTTCTTC. The full variable domain, completed using reference TRBV5-1 and TRBJ2-1, is KAGVTQTPRYLIKTRGQQVTLSCSPISGHRSVSWYQQTPGQGLQFLFEYFSETQRNKGNFPGRFSGRQFSNSRSEMNVSTLELGDSALYLCASSPQEHEQFFGPGTRLTVL.

This clonotype has only a few counts. CDR3 DNA: TGCAGTGCTGAGGACGGTAATGAAAAACTGTTTTTT. Translating gives CSAEDGNEKLFF. V and J are TRBV20-1 and TRBJ1-4; D remains ambiguous. The germline V gene has CDR1 DFQATT and CDR2 SNEGSKA (reference sequence). V was pared by 5 bases and J by 4 bases, with 8 bases between. The CDR3 is 12 amino acids.

This clonotype was observed at least ten times. V and J are TRBV12-3 or TRBV12-4 and TRBJ1-1; a possible D gene is TRBD1 (6 bases). The CDR3 sequence is 15 residues long. The V end lost 7 bases, the J end lost 7 bases, and 22 bases lay between the germline ends. The CDR3 coding sequence is TGTGCCAGCACCCTAGGGGGAGGGGGGACCTTTGAAGCTTTCTTT. This codes for CASTLGGGGTFEAFF.

This clonotype was detected many times. J is TRBJ2-5 and V is TRBV2; 8 nucleotides agree with TRBD1. CDR1 is SNHLY, CDR2 FYNNEI, per germline. The CDR3 extends over 15 amino acids. Trimming took 6 bases from V and 4 from J; bases not matched to a gene: 10. CDR3 bases: TGTGCCAGCAGCGCCGGACAGGGAGGTTTAGAGACCCAGTACTTC. It yields the protein CASSAGQGGLETQYF.

There are many counts of this clonotype. The chain carries TRBV5-1 and TRBJ2-5; 12 nucleotides align to TRBD2. The CDR3 loop spans 15 amino acids. Germline V gene data show CDR1 as SGHRS and CDR2 as YFSETQ. Losses at the gene ends were 1 base for V and 3 bases for J; bases not matched to a gene: 1. CDR3 loop: CASSLWTSGEETQYF. DNA of the CDR3: TGCGCCAGCAGCTTGTGGACTAGCGGGGAAGAGACCCAGTACTTC.

V and J are TRBV12-3 or TRBV12-4 and TRBJ2-3; 8 nucleotides align to TRBD1. The V segment lost 5 bases and the J segment 1 base; nucleotides outside the gene matches: 14. The CDR3 consists of 18 residues. The CDR3 region is CASSTLDRADGGTDTQYF. CDR3 in DNA: TGTGCCAGCAGTACATTGGACAGGGCCGATGGGGGCACAGATACGCAGTATTTT.

This clonotype was seen at least ten times. This chain uses TRBV5-1 with TRBJ2-1; 8 bases map to TRBD1. Germline-derived CDR1 and CDR2 are SGHRS and YFSETQ. The CDR3 length is 15 residues. V was pared by 2 bases and J by 2 bases, with 3 bases of the junction left unmatched. CDR3 amino acids: CASSFQGAPYNEQFF. CDR3 sequence (DNA): TGCGCCAGCAGCTTCCAGGGGGCCCCCTACAATGAGCAGTTCTTC.

This clonotype occurred many times. The chain links TRBV7-9 to TRBJ2-7, with D hard to call. This CDR3 has 12 amino acids. V was pared by 2 bases and J by 5 bases, with 7 bases between. The germline CDR1 and CDR2 sequences are SEHNR and FQNEAQ (reference sequence). CDR3 nucleotide sequence: TGTGCCAGCAGCTTATTCGCGGACGAGCAGTACTTC. Protein: CASSLFADEQYF.

As concerns this clonotype: This CDR3 is missing its conserved last phenylalanine or tryptophan, likely due to a read error. The chain links TRBV5-1 to TRBJ2-1; 15 bases line up with TRBD2. The CDR3 is 19 residues long. From germline, CDR1 is SGHRS and CDR2 YFSETQ. The CDR3 loop reads CASSSGLAGGPSSYNEQFL. Here the CDR3 DNA reads TGCGCCAGCAGCTCGGGACTAGCGGGGGGACCAAGCTCCTACAATGAACAGTTCCTC.

The rearrangement uses TRBV11-3 and TRBJ2-1, with 8 bases fitting TRBD1. Germline assignment: CDR1 SGHNT and CDR2 YENEEA. CDR3 length: 16 residues. Trimming at V came to 5 bases and at J to 8 bases, leaving 14 bases not matched to a gene. This CDR3 is CASSPRTGKNWDEQFF. The CDR3, as DNA: TGTGCCAGCAGCCCGCGGACAGGGAAGAATTGGGATGAGCAGTTCTTC.

This clonotype was observed many times. The rearrangement uses TRBV6-2 or TRBV6-3 and TRBJ2-7; perhaps TRBD1 as D (6 bases). With 6 bases removed from V and 7 bases from J, the gap between germline ends came to 22 bases. This CDR3 has 15 residues. The germline V gene encodes CDR1 MNHEY and CDR2 SVGEGT. The CDR3 DNA sequence: TGTGCCAGCAGCCACCTGACAGGATTCCGGGCGGAGCAGTACGTC. Translating gives CASSHLTGFRAEQYV.

This clonotype was found once. This could be a read error, since a much larger clone is one nucleotide away. The V and J genes are TRBV6-5 and TRBJ1-2; D might be TRBD1 (6 bases). The V gene's germline CDR1 is MNHEY and CDR2 SVGAGI. This CDR3 contains 14 residues. CDR3 in DNA: TGTGCCAGCAGTCCCCAGGGCGGGGGCGACGGCTACAACTTC. Translation gives CASSPQGGGDGYNF.

The chain employs TRBV7-6 and TRBJ1-1; 7 nucleotides match TRBD1. Looked up from germline, CDR1 is SGHVS and CDR2 is FNYEAQ. V shed 6 bases, J shed 0 bases, and the junction held 7 bases outside the gene matches. The length of the CDR3 is 15 residues. In nucleotides, the CDR3 is TGTGCCAGCAGAGAAAGACAGGGACTGAACACTGAAGCTTTCTTT. Protein product: CASRERQGLNTEAFF. The whole variable domain, remainder taken from reference TRBV7-6 and TRBJ1-1, is GAGVSQSPRYKVTKRGQDVALRCDPISGHVSLYWYRQALGQGPEFLTYFNYEAQQDKSGLPNDRFSAERPEGSISTLTIQRTEQRDSAMYRCASRERQGLNTEAFFGQGTRLTVV.

By share of the sample, this clonotype is medium-sized (0.01 to 0.1%). The rearrangement joins TRBV2 to TRBJ2-2; no reliable D call. The V gene lost 9 bases and the J gene lost 3 bases, with 11 bases spanning the gap. The CDR3 has 13 residues. The germline CDR1 and CDR2 sequences are SNHLY and FYNNEI. CDR3 DNA sequence: TGTGCCAGTGCCCTAGATCACACCGGGGAGCTGTTTTTT. Its translation is CASALDHTGELFF.

In this sample, this clonotype turned up a few times. V is TRBV6-1 and J is TRBJ1-5; no firm D call. V dropped 1 base and J dropped 3 bases, with 10 bases sitting between them. The CDR3 consists of 15 residues. Germline V gene data show CDR1 as MNHNS and CDR2 as SASEGT. Here the CDR3 reads CASSEVGQFNQPQHF. The CDR3 nucleotides are TGTGCCAGCAGTGAAGTAGGGCAGTTCAATCAGCCCCAGCATTTT.

This clonotype was seen repeatedly, ten times or more. This chain connects TRBV27 to TRBJ2-2; perhaps TRBD1 as D (5 bases). The V and J ends lost 5 bases and 0 bases respectively, with 10 bases between them. Per the germline V gene, CDR1 is MNHEY and CDR2 is SMNVEV (reference sequence). The CDR3 consists of 15 residues. The CDR3 protein is CASSVQVTNTGELFF. The CDR3 DNA follows: TGTGCCAGCAGTGTACAGGTCACGAACACCGGGGAGCTGTTTTTT.

This clonotype was found many times. V usage is TRBV20-1 and J usage is TRBJ1-5, with a possible D match to TRBD1 (6 bases). Germline CDR1 DFQATT, CDR2 SNEGSKA (reference sequence). This CDR3 is built from 18 residues. The ends were cut back, 2 bases at V and 1 base at J, with 21 bases in the middle. The CDR3 is CSARSRYQGSISNQPQHF. CDR3 coding DNA: TGCAGTGCTAGATCAAGATACCAGGGGAGCATCAGCAATCAGCCCCAGCATTTT.

This clonotype is labeled medium-sized. The genes are TRBV6-5 and TRBJ2-7; 12 bases are shared with TRBD1. The CDR3 is made up of 14 amino acids. Germline-derived CDR1 and CDR2 are MNHEY and SVGAGI. J gave up 6 bases and V 5 bases, and 5 bases lay outside the gene matches. CDR3 nucleotides: TGTGCCAGCAGTCCCGGGACAGGGGGCTTCGAGCAGTACGTC. Protein: CASSPGTGGFEQYV.

This clonotype was detected only a few times. J is TRBJ1-2 and V is TRBV19; D might be TRBD1 (6 bases). The germline CDR1 and CDR2 sequences are LNHDA and SQIVND (reference sequence). The CDR3 covers 15 residues. Trimming stripped 3 bases from V and 2 bases from J, with 13 bases between. CDR3 in DNA: TGTGCCAGTAGTATCGGTGTAACAGGGAACTATGGCTACACCTTC. Its protein is CASSIGVTGNYGYTF.

This rearrangement joins TRBV19 to TRBJ1-5; D is uncertain. Trimming left V 4 bases short and J 0 bases short, with 10 bases between. This CDR3 spans 15 amino acids. Germline V gene sequence: CDR1 LNHDA, CDR2 SQIVND (reference sequence). The chain's CDR3 is CASSTQTASNQPQHF. In nucleotides, the CDR3 is TGTGCCAGTAGTACCCAGACTGCTAGCAATCAGCCCCAGCATTTT.

This clonotype showed up many times. V and J are TRBV19 and TRBJ1-2; D is unresolved. Per germline, CDR1 LNHDA and CDR2 SQIVND (reference sequence). The CDR3 loop spans 12 amino acids. V was clipped by 5 bases and J by 2 bases, with 6 bases between them. CDR3 residues: CASSSTNYGYTF. CDR3 nucleotide sequence: TGTGCCAGTAGTTCCACGAACTATGGCTACACCTTC.

This clonotype has only a few counts. V is TRBV4-1 and J is TRBJ2-1, with D perhaps assigned TRBD1 or TRBD2 (5 bases each). This CDR3 has 14 residues. Trimming took off 0 bases at V and 9 bases at J, with 12 bases between the two ends. From germline, CDR1 is MGHRA and CDR2 YSYEKL. The CDR3, as DNA: TGCGCCAGCAGCCAAGATCCGGGGCCTGGTGAGCAGTTCTTC. It specifies CASSQDPGPGEQFF.

This rearrangement joins TRBV18 to TRBJ2-1; D ambiguous. The CDR3 runs to 11 residues. V dropped 2 bases and J dropped 8 bases, with 4 bases sitting between them. Germline V gene sequence: CDR1 KGHSH, CDR2 LQKENI. The CDR3 DNA sequence: TGTGCCAGCTCACCAGGGCATGAGCAGTTCTTC. Encoded protein: CASSPGHEQFF.

By frequency in the sample, this clonotype is medium-sized. V gene TRBV5-1 combines with J gene TRBJ1-1, with TRBD1 as a possible D gene (5 bases). The CDR3 covers 14 residues. Trimming left V 4 bases short and J 1 base short, with 11 bases between. Germline loops: CDR1 SGHRS, CDR2 YFSETQ. CDR3 in DNA: TGCGCCAGCAGCGCCGCGGGACCGAACACTGAAGCTTTCTTT. It translates to CASSAAGPNTEAFF.

This clonotype has ten or more counts. The chain carries TRBV5-1 and TRBJ2-5; TRBD2 might be the D (5 bases). Germline values: CDR1 SGHRS, CDR2 YFSETQ. This CDR3 is built from 15 residues. V was pared by 0 bases and J by 2 bases, with 11 bases between. The CDR3 protein is CASSLALAGQETQYF. The CDR3 bases are TGCGCCAGCAGCTTGGCCCTTGCGGGTCAAGAGACCCAGTACTTC.